Included here is one T cell receptor beta chain sequence, with context. Its target is unknown. Using its own MiXCR run on the RACE reads, TCRdb lists one record per CDR3 protein. In the table there are roughly 40,000 distinct CDR3 sequences, roughly 12% of which are singletons. This record comes from a study of human T cells and chemical hapten exposure. Study-wide findings and caveats: Healthy individuals' immune responses may differ from those of donors, who had alopecia.

Germline V gene sequence: CDR1 SQVTM, CDR2 ANQGSEA. This CDR3 is 11 amino acids long. The junction had 11 bases not matched to a gene; V was cut back by 8 bases and J by 10 bases. Time point defined: patch test 3, about 24 weeks after DPC sensitization. Treatment described: therapeutic diphenylcyclopropenone sensitization with weekly scalp DPC. Total RNA extraction was carried out from unfractionated whole blood. The sample was whole blood, taken in connection with sensitization to the hapten diphenylcyclopropenone (DPC). The rearrangement uses TRBV29-1 and TRBJ2-7; 7 nucleotides agree with TRBD1. This TCR came from a woman in her 40s with alopecia areata. Some clones in this sample may be carry-over from other donors' samples. The CDR3 loop reads CSTTGQADQYF. The CDR3 DNA reads TGCAGCACGACAGGGCAGGCGGATCAGTACTTC.